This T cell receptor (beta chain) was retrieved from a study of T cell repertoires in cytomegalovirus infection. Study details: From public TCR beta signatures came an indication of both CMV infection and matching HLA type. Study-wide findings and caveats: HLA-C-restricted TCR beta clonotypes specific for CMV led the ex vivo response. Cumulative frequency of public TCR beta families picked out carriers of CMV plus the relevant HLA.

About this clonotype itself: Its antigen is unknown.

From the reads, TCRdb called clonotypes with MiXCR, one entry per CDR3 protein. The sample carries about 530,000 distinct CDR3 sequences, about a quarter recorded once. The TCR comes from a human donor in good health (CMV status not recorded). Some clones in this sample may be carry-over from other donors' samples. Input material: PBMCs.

This CDR3 reads CASSNRVAGNTIYF. The CDR3 region has the DNA TGTGCCAGCAGTAACAGGGTTGCCGGAAACACCATATATTTT. The chain links TRBV12-3 or TRBV12-4 to TRBJ1-3; tentatively, D is TRBD1 (6 bases). This CDR3 has 14 residues. The V and J ends lost 5 bases and 4 bases respectively, with 12 bases between them.